The rows below give T cell receptor beta chains drawn from one sample of a study of regulatory T cells in long-lasting Graves disease. In TCRdb, the multiplex PCR reads were re-called with MiXCR into one record per CDR3 protein. Among about 660,000 distinct CDR3 sequences listed, 30% were seen once. Sample: peripheral blood mononuclear cells (PBMCs), taken when the disease was refractory, from a patient treated with antithyroid drugs. The receptor source for this set is a female donor with Graves disease. The CDR3 runs from the conserved cysteine through the conserved F or W. A D gene is named only where the DNA matches it firmly. Clone size, where shown, is once, few, many, or a class for clones that have expanded.

clone size | J gene | D gene | V gene | CDR3 protein | CDR3 DNA
- | TRBJ1-6 | TRBD1 | TRBV2 | CASGDRGSTYNSPLHF | TGTGCCAGCGGCGACAGGGGGTCGACCTATAATTCACCCCTCCACTTT
- | TRBJ1-2 | TRBD1 | TRBV15 | CATSTDRGKGYTF | TGTGCCACCAGCACGGACAGGGGGAAGGGCTACACCTTC
- | TRBJ2-7 | TRBD1 | TRBV7-9 | CASSPGQGLGEQYF | TGTGCCAGCAGCCCAGGACAGGGGCTCGGCGAGCAGTACTTC
many | TRBJ1-2 | - | TRBV3-1 | CASSQQQGSGYTF | TGTGCCAGCAGCCAGCAACAGGGATCCGGCTACACCTTC
- | TRBJ2-7 | TRBD1 | TRBV2 | CASSEAGTDNAYEQYF | TGTGCCAGCAGTGAGGCTGGGACAGATAACGCCTACGAGCAGTACTTC
- | TRBJ1-1 | TRBD1 | TRBV10-3 | CAISEQGAVTEAFF | TGTGCCATCAGTGAACAGGGGGCGGTAACTGAAGCTTTCTTT
- | TRBJ1-1 | - | TRBV19 | CASIPGTPNTEAFF | TGTGCCAGTATTCCAGGGACTCCGAACACTGAAGCTTTCTTT
many | TRBJ1-2 | - | TRBV12-3/TRBV12-4 | CASSEEPAYGYTF | TGTGCCAGCAGCGAGGAGCCAGCCTATGGCTACACCTTC
few | TRBJ1-5 | - | TRBV12-3/TRBV12-4 | CASRSDRSNQPQHF | TGTGCCAGCAGATCTGACAGAAGCAATCAGCCCCAGCATTTT
many | TRBJ1-4 | TRBD1 | TRBV5-1 | CASRGDRGEKLFF | TGCGCCAGCAGAGGGGACAGGGGTGAAAAACTGTTTTTT
- | TRBJ1-5 | - | TRBV18 | CASSTLGAVDQPQHF | TGTGCCAGCTCAACCTTAGGCGCGGTGGATCAGCCCCAGCATTTT
few | TRBJ2-1 | - | TRBV6-1 | CASSRRQGIDEQFF | TGTGCCAGCAGCCGGAGGCAGGGCATCGATGAGCAGTTCTTC
- | TRBJ1-2 | - | TRBV7-3 | CASSLTASLDGYTF | TGTGCCAGCAGCTTAACCGCCTCTCTCGATGGCTACACCTTC
few | TRBJ2-2 | - | TRBV11-2 | CASSLGPGLAGELFF | TGTGCCAGCAGCTTAGGTCCGGGATTGGCCGGGGAGCTGTTTTTT
- | TRBJ1-5 | - | TRBV7-2 | CASSSLGSQPQHF | TGTGCCAGCAGCTCACTGGGGAGTCAGCCCCAGCATTTT
- | TRBJ2-3 | - | TRBV24-1 | CATRDSSTDTQYF | TGTGCCACCAGAGACAGTAGCACAGATACGCAGTATTTT
- | TRBJ2-6 | - | TRBV12-3/TRBV12-4 | CASSETGVGANVLTF | TGTGCCAGCAGCGAAACCGGGGTAGGGGCCAACGTCCTGACTTTC
few | TRBJ2-7 | - | TRBV10-3 | CATKGTPGYEQYF | TGTGCCACCAAGGGGACACCAGGCTACGAGCAGTACTTC
few | TRBJ2-7 | - | TRBV12-3/TRBV12-4 | CASSLWGTYEQYF | TGTGCCAGCAGTTTATGGGGTACCTACGAGCAGTACTTC
few | TRBJ1-2 | TRBD1 | TRBV27 | CASHDRGRGYTF | TGTGCCAGCCATGACAGGGGTAGAGGCTACACCTTC
- | TRBJ2-5 | - | TRBV6-2/TRBV6-3 | CASSYEGERQETQYF | TGTGCCAGCAGTTACGAGGGGGAACGCCAAGAGACCCAGTACTTC
- | TRBJ2-7 | TRBD2 | TRBV20-1 | CSASVTSGREQYF | TGCAGTGCTAGTGTCACTAGCGGGAGGGAGCAGTACTTC
- | TRBJ1-2 | - | TRBV12-3/TRBV12-4 | CASSFGENHGYTF | TGTGCCAGCAGTTTTGGGGAGAACCATGGCTACACCTTC
- | TRBJ1-5 | - | TRBV20-1 | CSASSGFSNQPQHF | TGCAGTGCTAGCTCGGGGTTTAGCAATCAGCCCCAGCATTTT
few | TRBJ2-4 | - | TRBV3-1 | CASSQDGDIQYF | TGTGCCAGCAGCCAAGATGGGGACATTCAGTACTTC
- | TRBJ1-1 | TRBD1 | TRBV20-1 | CSAYLSGTGPEAFF | TGCAGTGCATACCTTTCCGGGACAGGGCCTGAAGCTTTCTTT
- | TRBJ2-7 | - | TRBV12-3/TRBV12-4 | CASSLAGAKLNEQYF | TGTGCCAGCAGTTTAGCGGGAGCTAAGCTGAACGAGCAGTACTTC
- | TRBJ2-2 | - | TRBV20-1 | CSAQGGGELFF | TGCAGTGCCCAGGGGGGCGGGGAGCTGTTTTTT
few | TRBJ2-5 | TRBD1 | TRBV12-3/TRBV12-4 | CASSPGQGDLVETQYF | TGTGCCAGCAGCCCAGGACAGGGGGACCTCGTAGAGACCCAGTACTTC